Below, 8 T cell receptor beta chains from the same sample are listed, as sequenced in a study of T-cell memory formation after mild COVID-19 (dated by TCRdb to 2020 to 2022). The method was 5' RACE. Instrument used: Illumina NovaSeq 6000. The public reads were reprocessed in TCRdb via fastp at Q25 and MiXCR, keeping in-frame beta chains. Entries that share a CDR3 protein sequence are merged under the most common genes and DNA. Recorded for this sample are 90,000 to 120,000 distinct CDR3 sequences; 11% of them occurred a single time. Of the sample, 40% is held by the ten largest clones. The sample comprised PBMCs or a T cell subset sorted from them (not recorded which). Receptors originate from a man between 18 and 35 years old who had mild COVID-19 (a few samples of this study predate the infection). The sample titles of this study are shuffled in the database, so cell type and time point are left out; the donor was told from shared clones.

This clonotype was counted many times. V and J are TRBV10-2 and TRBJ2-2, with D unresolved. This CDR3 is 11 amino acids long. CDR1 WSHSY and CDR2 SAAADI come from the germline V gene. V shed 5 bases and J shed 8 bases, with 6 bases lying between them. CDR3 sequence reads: CASSSNGELFF. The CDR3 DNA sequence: TGCGCCAGCAGTTCCAATGGGGAGCTGTTTTTT.

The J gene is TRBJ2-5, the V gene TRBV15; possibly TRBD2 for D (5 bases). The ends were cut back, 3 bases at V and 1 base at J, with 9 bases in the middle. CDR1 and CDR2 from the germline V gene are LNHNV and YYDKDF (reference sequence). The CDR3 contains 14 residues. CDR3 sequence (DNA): TGTGCCACCAGCAGCGAGGGAGTCCAAGAGACCCAGTACTTC. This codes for CATSSEGVQETQYF. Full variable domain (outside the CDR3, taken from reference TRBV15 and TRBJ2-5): DAMVIQNPRYQVTQFGKPVTLSCSQTLNHNVMYWYQQKSSQAPKLLFHYYDKDFNNEADTPDNFQSRRPNTSFCFLDIRSPGLGDTAMYLCATSSEGVQETQYFGPGTRLLVL.

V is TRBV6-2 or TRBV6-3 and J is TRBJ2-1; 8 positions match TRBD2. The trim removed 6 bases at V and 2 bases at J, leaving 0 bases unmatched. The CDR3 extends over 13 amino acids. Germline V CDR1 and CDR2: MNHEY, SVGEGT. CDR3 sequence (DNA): TGTGCCAGCAGAGCGGGGGCCTACAATGAGCAGTTCTTC. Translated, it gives CASRAGAYNEQFF.

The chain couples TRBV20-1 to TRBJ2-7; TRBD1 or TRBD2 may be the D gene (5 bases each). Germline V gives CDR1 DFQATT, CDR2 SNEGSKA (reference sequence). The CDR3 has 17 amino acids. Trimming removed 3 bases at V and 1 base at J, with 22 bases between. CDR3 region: CSARGRDRSDESYEQYF. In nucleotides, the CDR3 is TGCAGTGCTAGGGGTAGGGACCGCTCCGACGAATCCTACGAGCAGTACTTC.

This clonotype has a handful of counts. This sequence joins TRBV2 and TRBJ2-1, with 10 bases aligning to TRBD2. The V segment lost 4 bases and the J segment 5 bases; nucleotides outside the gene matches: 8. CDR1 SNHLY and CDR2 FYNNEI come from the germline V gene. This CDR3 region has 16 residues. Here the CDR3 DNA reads TGTGCCAGCAGTGTGAGAAGGACTAGCGGAAACAATGAGCAGTTCTTC. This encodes CASSVRRTSGNNEQFF.

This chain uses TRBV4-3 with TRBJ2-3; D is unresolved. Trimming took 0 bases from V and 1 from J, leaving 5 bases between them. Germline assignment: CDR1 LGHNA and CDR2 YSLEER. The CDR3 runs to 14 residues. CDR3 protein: CASSQDPGTDTQYF. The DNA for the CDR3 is TGCGCCAGCAGCCAAGATCCAGGCACAGATACGCAGTATTTT.

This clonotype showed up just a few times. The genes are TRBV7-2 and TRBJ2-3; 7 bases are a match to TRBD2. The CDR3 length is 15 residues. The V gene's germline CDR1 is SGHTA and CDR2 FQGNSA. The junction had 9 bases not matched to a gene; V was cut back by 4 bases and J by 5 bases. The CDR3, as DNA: TGTGCCAGCAGCTGGGGGGGGGGACCAGGAGATACGCAGTATTTT. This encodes CASSWGGGPGDTQYF.

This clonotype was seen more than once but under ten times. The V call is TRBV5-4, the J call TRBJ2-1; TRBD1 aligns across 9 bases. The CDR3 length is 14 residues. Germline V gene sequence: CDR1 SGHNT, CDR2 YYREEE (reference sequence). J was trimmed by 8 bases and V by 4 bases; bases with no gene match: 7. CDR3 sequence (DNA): TGTGCCAGCAGCAGGACAGGGGAAGTGGATGAGCAGTTCTTC. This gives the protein CASSRTGEVDEQFF.